One and the same sample provided the 27 T cell receptor beta chains below, sequenced in a study of tumor and adjacent non-tumor tissue in lung cancer. A modified ARM-PCR protocol with three rounds of nested PCR amplified TCRbeta. One entry per CDR3 protein, called by TCRdb with MiXCR from the multiplex PCR reads. The sample records around 70,000 distinct CDR3 sequences, roughly 72% being singletons. This sample's RNA came from whole unsorted tissue. Sequenced sample: lung tumor tissue. All receptors derive from a man aged 55-75 years with non-small cell lung cancer.

The J gene is TRBJ2-5, the V gene TRBV28, with a tentative D call TRBD2 (5 bases). The CDR3 is made up of 11 amino acids. Per the germline V gene, CDR1 is MDHEN and CDR2 is SYDVKM. Trimming shortened V by 1 base and J by 11 bases, and 8 bases separated the two germline ends. CDR3 in amino acids: CASSLFRTQYF. In DNA, the CDR3 is TGTGCCAGCAGTTTATTTAGGACTCAGTACTTC.

The genes are TRBV29-1 and TRBJ1-4; weak D call: TRBD1 (5 bases). V dropped 6 bases and J dropped 4 bases, with 15 bases sitting between them. Germline V gives CDR1 SQVTM, CDR2 ANQGSEA. The CDR3 loop spans 14 amino acids. CDR3 nucleotides: TGCAGCGTGGGGACCGGAGGAATTAATGAAAAACTGTTTTTT. Encoded protein: CSVGTGGINEKLFF.

The CDR3 sequence is CASTLGTGPSYEQYV. CDR3 DNA sequence: TGCGCCAGCACCCTCGGGACAGGGCCCTCCTACGAGCAGTACGTC. The J gene is TRBJ2-7, the V gene TRBV10-2; 9 bases agree with TRBD1. The CDR3 covers 15 residues. The germline V gene has CDR1 WSHSY and CDR2 SAAADI. The trim removed 7 bases at V and 0 bases at J, leaving 7 bases unmatched.

A word on this clonotype: A read error may produce the germline difference seen at one junction end. This chain connects TRBV29-1 to TRBJ2-1; TRBD2 agrees at 12 bases. The V gene's germline CDR1 is SQVTM and CDR2 ANQGSEA. The CDR3 has 13 residues. CDR3 sequence: CCVRLAGVGEEFF. In DNA form, the CDR3 reads TGCTGCGTTAGACTAGCGGGAGTGGGTGAGGAGTTCTTC.

The V call is TRBV20-1, the J call TRBJ2-7; TRBD2 matches at 9 bases. Germline CDR1 and CDR2: DFQATT and SNEGSKA (reference sequence). The CDR3 contains 15 residues. In DNA, the CDR3 is TGCAATGCCCATCCCCAGCCTAGCGGGATGTACGAGCAGTACTTC. Residues: CNAHPQPSGMYEQYF.

With respect to this clonotype: A read error is possible here, since a much larger clone lies one base away. This sequence joins TRBV5-6 and TRBJ2-7; D perhaps matches TRBD1 (6 bases). CDR1 SGHDT and CDR2 YYEEEE come from the germline V gene. Trimming cost V 3 bases and J 7 bases, with 17 bases left between them. There are 14 residues in the CDR3. The CDR3 nucleotides read TGTGCCAGCAGCTCGAACCGGGACATCTCGGAGCAGTACTTC. Protein product: CASSSNRDISEQYF. Using reference TRBV5-6 and TRBJ2-7 for the parts outside the CDR3, the full variable domain is DAGVTQSPTHLIKTRGQQVTLRCSPKSGHDTVSWYQQALGQGPQFIFQYYEEEERQRGNFPDRFSGHQFPNYSSELNVNALLLGDSALYLCASSSNRDISEQYFGPGTRLTVT.

To note about this clonotype: This CDR3 fails to terminate in the conserved phenylalanine or tryptophan, so it likely reflects a read error. The limits of the CDR3 on the DNA are not certain, so only TCRdb's listed CDR3 is given. This chain uses TRBV28 with TRBJ1-6; the table's D gene call, TRBD1, was not cross checked with the DNA. The CDR3 has 16 amino acids, counting both end residues. Germline CDR1 is MDHEN and CDR2 is SYDVKM. Here the CDR3 reads CASSPGTGKYNSPLHV.

The chain carries TRBV29-1 and TRBJ2-1; 14 bases align to TRBD2. With 1 base clipped from V and 10 bases from J, the junction kept 12 bases outside the gene matches. CDR3 length equals 17 residues. Germline V CDR1 and CDR2: SQVTM, ANQGSEA. The CDR3, as DNA: TGCAGCGTTGAAGGTGGACTAGCGGGAGGTCAGGGAAACGAGCAGTTCTTC. The encoded protein is CSVEGGLAGGQGNEQFF.

Details on this clonotype: An end of the junction differs from the germline gene, which may be a read error. The chain uses TRBV20-1 and TRBJ2-3; 7 bases are a match to TRBD2. Germline V gene data show CDR1 as DFQATT and CDR2 as SNEGSKA (reference sequence). There are 13 residues in the CDR3. The DNA for the CDR3 is TGCGGTGCTAGTTCTGGGACTAAGGATACGCAGTATTTT. It yields the protein CGASSGTKDTQYF.

This clonotype is medium-sized in the sample. This chain joins TRBV20-1 and TRBJ2-7; 7 bases match TRBD1. Germline assignment: CDR1 DFQATT and CDR2 SNEGSKA (reference sequence). This CDR3 spans 13 amino acids. Trimming took 0 bases from V and 3 from J; bases not matched to a gene: 2. CDR3 loop: CSARDPGGYEQYF. The CDR3 DNA sequence: TGCAGTGCTAGAGATCCAGGGGGCTACGAGCAGTACTTC.

In regard to this clonotype: The CDR3 does not end in the conserved phenylalanine or tryptophan, so this is likely a read error. The DNA is left out, because the CDR3 cannot be placed on it with certainty; the CDR3 is given as TCRdb lists it. The chain links TRBV28 to TRBJ1-1. The CDR3 is 13 amino acids long, termini counted. Germline V gene sequence: CDR1 MDHEN, CDR2 SYDVKM. The CDR3: CVSCRRRNTETFV.

About this clonotype itself: One junction end disagrees with the germline gene, perhaps due to a read error. V gene TRBV6-5 combines with J gene TRBJ2-5; 10 positions match TRBD2. The V gene's germline CDR1 is MNHEY and CDR2 SVGAGI. The CDR3 covers 13 residues. This CDR3 is CVSGGGPGESQYF. As DNA, the CDR3 is TGTGTGAGCGGGGGGGGGCCGGGAGAGAGCCAGTACTTC.

The rearrangement links TRBV6-5 to TRBJ1-1; D is possibly TRBD1 (5 bases). This CDR3 is built from 15 residues. Trimming left V 2 bases short and J 6 bases short, with 16 bases between. Germline V gene lookup returns CDR1 MNHEY and CDR2 SVGAGI. Here the CDR3 reads CASSYTRGGGPEAFF. The CDR3 DNA reads TGTGCCAGCAGTTACACCCGCGGGGGTGGGCCTGAAGCTTTCTTT.

The chain links TRBV14 to TRBJ1-2; weak D call: TRBD1 (5 bases). CDR1 SGHDN and CDR2 FVKESK come from the germline V gene. The CDR3 is made up of 12 amino acids. With 0 bases removed from V and 12 bases from J, the gap between germline ends came to 11 bases. The CDR3 DNA sequence: TGTGCCAGCAGCCAAGACAGGGTCGGCCACACCTTC. Amino acid sequence: CASSQDRVGHTF.

About this clonotype itself: One end of the junction does not line up with germline, which may come from a read error. This chain uses TRBV6-5 with TRBJ2-1, with TRBD1 matching 8 bases. The CDR3 sequence is 14 residues long. Germline CDR1 is MNHEY and CDR2 is SVGAGI. The CDR3, as DNA: TGTGCTAGCAGCTCCGGACAGGGCCCCGATGAGCACTTCTTC. It encodes CASSSGQGPDEHFF.

V is TRBV20-1 and J is TRBJ2-7; 7 bases are a match to TRBD1. Germline CDR1 reads DFQATT; CDR2 reads SNEGSKA (reference sequence). The CDR3 totals 12 residues. V shed 6 bases, J shed 12 bases, and the junction held 14 bases outside the gene matches. CDR3 nucleotide sequence: TGCAGTGCGAGGGACAGACCAGACAAGCGGTACTTC. Residues: CSARDRPDKRYF.

The V and J genes are TRBV6-5 and TRBJ2-3; D possibly corresponds to TRBD2 (5 bases). The germline CDR1 and CDR2 sequences are MNHEY and SVGAGI. The CDR3 is 13 residues long. Trimming took 6 bases from V and 4 from J, leaving 11 bases between them. The CDR3, as DNA: TGTGCCAGCAGAACCGGACTCGCAGATACGCAGTATTTT. Translation: CASRTGLADTQYF.

V and J are TRBV5-6 and TRBJ2-5; D is perhaps TRBD1 (6 bases). V was cut by 0 bases and J by 11 bases, with 23 bases left in between. Looked up from germline, CDR1 is SGHDT and CDR2 is YYEEEE. This CDR3 is 16 amino acids long. The CDR3, as DNA: TGTGCCAGCAGCTTGGGGGGCACACACAGGGTGCGGCCTCAGTACTTC. Its protein product is CASSLGGTHRVRPQYF.

To note about this clonotype: One end of the junction does not line up with germline, which may come from a read error. The chain employs TRBV29-1 and TRBJ1-2; D remains ambiguous. This CDR3 has 14 amino acids. Germline-derived CDR1 and CDR2 are SQVTM and ANQGSEA. The CDR3 here is CSVEERGPRYGYTF. DNA of the CDR3: TGCAGTGTTGAAGAGCGTGGTCCTAGGTATGGCTACACCTTC.

On this clonotype: The junction and the germline gene differ at one end; a read error may be behind it. The rearrangement uses TRBV6-2 or TRBV6-3 and TRBJ2-7; D is possibly TRBD1 or TRBD2 (5 bases each). Germline CDR1 MNHEY, CDR2 SVGEGT. CDR3 length: 14 amino acids. The chain's CDR3 is CATERDGTTYEHYF. In nucleotides, the CDR3 is TGTGCCACGGAACGGGACGGCACGACTTACGAGCACTACTTC.

To note about this clonotype: The junction departs from germline at one end; a sequencing error may be responsible. The chain employs TRBV20-1 and TRBJ1-4; D is unclear. The germline V gene has CDR1 DFQATT and CDR2 SNEGSKA (reference sequence). There are 13 residues in the CDR3. CDR3 loop: CIARELVGEKLLF. Written as DNA, the CDR3 is TGCATTGCTAGAGAGCTGGTTGGTGAAAAACTGTTATTT.

This clonotype has more than one count but fewer than ten. The rearrangement uses TRBV12-3 or TRBV12-4 and TRBJ1-2; D unresolved. This CDR3 region has 13 residues. Trimming stripped 3 bases from V and 10 bases from J, with 15 bases between. CDR3 sequence reads: CASSLDSIPDYTF. CDR3 coding DNA: TGTGCCAGCAGTTTGGATAGCATACCCGACTACACCTTC.

The CDR3 region is CASSVARPQHF. Written as DNA, the CDR3 is TGTGCCAGCAGTGTGGCAAGGCCCCAGCATTTT. This chain uses TRBV6-1 with TRBJ1-5; D not certain. This CDR3 has 11 amino acids. Germline V gives CDR1 MNHNS, CDR2 SASEGT. The V end lost 4 bases, the J end lost 9 bases, and 7 bases lay between the germline ends.

In its sample, this clonotype was seen many times. The chain uses TRBV5-4 and TRBJ2-1; D is ambiguous. Trimming removed 4 bases from V and 2 bases from J, with 4 bases in between. The CDR3 is made up of 12 amino acids. CDR1 is SGHNT and CDR2 is YYREEE in the germline V gene (reference sequence). CDR3: CASSGAYNEQFF. The CDR3 DNA is TGTGCCAGCAGCGGGGCCTACAATGAGCAGTTCTTC.

This chain joins TRBV5-6 and TRBJ2-3; D not resolved. V was cut by 3 bases and J by 6 bases, with 11 bases left in between. There are 13 residues in the CDR3. Germline V gives CDR1 SGHDT, CDR2 YYEEEE. CDR3 amino acids: CASSSQTMDTQYF. The CDR3, as DNA: TGTGCCAGCAGCTCCCAGACCATGGATACGCAGTATTTT.

V and J are TRBV20-1 and TRBJ1-1; 9 bases are shared with TRBD1. The V gene end was trimmed by 8 bases and the J gene end by 3 bases; junction bases not matched to a gene: 4. Germline V lookup: CDR1 DFQATT, CDR2 SNEGSKA (reference sequence). The CDR3 is 12 amino acids. Written as DNA, the CDR3 is TGCAGTCTGCGGGACAGGGACACTGAAGCTTTCTTT. Its protein is CSLRDRDTEAFF.

The V gene is TRBV11-2, the J gene TRBJ2-7; D gene unclear. Germline lookup yields CDR1 SGHAT and CDR2 FQNNGV. The CDR3 runs 12 residues. Trimming removed 4 bases from V and 3 bases from J, with 7 bases in between. The CDR3, as DNA: TGTGCCAGCAGCTCAGACGGCTACGAGCAGTACTTC. Its protein is CASSSDGYEQYF.